This T cell receptor (beta chain) was recorded in a study of glioma-infiltrating T cells after dendritic cell vaccination. Study context: Patients received three intradermal dendritic cell vaccine injections at biweekly intervals. General study points: Few patients contributed both blood and tumor specimens.

This clone occurred a few times. Its target is not known. None of the glioblastoma patients had an isocitrate dehydrogenase mutation. TCRB CDR3 was amplified from 2 ug genomic DNA or less. The protocol was immunoSEQ multiplex PCR, while the TCRdb copy is restricted to in-frame clones and leaves out a portion. The sample shows about 92,000 clones, around 84% of them seen only once. V was trimmed by 4 bases and J by 0 bases, leaving 10 bases between them. The CDR3 totals 16 residues. CDR1 is MNHEY and CDR2 is SMNVEV in the germline V gene (reference sequence). This TCR came from a human donor with glioblastoma. This material consisted of blood, taken before dendritic cell vaccination. The chain links TRBV27 to TRBJ1-6, with a weak D call TRBD1 (5 bases). The CDR3 loop reads CASSSTGSSYNSPLHF. The CDR3 bases are TGTGCCAGCAGTTCCACAGGAAGCTCCTATAATTCACCCCTCCACTTT.